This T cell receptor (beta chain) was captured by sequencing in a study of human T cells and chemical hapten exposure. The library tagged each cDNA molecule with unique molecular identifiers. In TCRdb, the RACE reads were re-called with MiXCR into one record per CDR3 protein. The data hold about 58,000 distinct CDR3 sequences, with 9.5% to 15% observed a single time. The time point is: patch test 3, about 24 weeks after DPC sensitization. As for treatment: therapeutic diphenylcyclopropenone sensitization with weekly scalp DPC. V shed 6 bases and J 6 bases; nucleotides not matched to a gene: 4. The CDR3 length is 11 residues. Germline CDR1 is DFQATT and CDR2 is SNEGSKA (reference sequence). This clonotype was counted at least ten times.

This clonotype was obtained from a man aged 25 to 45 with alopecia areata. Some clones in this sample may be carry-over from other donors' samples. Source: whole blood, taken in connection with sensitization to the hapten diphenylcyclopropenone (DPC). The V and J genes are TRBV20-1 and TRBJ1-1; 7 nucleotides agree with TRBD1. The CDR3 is CSATTGAEAFF. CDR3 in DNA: TGCAGTGCGACCACAGGGGCTGAAGCTTTCTTT.